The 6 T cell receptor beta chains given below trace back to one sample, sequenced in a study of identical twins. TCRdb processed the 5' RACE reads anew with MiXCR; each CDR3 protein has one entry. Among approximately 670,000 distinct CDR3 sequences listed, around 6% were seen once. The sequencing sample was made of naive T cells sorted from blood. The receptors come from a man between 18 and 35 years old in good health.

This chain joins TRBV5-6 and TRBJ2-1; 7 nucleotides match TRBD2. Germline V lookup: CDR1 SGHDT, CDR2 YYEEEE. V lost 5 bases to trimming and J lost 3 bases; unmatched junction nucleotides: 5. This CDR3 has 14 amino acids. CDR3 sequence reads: CASRRREDYNEQFF. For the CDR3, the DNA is TGTGCCAGCAGGAGACGGGAGGACTACAATGAGCAGTTCTTC.

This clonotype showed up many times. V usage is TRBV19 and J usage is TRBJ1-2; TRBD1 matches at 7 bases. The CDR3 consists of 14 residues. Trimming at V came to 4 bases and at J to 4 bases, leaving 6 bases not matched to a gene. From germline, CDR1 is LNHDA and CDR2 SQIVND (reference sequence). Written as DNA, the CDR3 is TGTGCCAGTAGTACGACAGGGCTGTTCTATGGCTACACCTTC. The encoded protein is CASSTTGLFYGYTF.

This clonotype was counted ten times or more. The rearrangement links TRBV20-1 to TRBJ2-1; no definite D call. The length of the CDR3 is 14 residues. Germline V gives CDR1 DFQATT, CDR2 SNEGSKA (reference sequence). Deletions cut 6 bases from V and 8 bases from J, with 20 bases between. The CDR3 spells CSAGEGLHGDEQFF. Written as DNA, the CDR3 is TGCAGTGCCGGAGAAGGATTACATGGCGATGAGCAGTTCTTC.

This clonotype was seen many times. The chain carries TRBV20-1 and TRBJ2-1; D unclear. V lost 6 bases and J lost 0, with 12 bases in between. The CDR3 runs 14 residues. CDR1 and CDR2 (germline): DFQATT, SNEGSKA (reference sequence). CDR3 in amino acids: CSARVTASYNEQFF. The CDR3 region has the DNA TGCAGTGCCCGGGTAACCGCCTCCTACAATGAGCAGTTCTTC.

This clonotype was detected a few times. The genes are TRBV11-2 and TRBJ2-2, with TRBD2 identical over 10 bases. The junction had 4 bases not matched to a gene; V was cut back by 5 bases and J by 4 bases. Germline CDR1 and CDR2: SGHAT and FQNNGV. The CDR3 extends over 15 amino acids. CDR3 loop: CASSVPSGSTGELFF. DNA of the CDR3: TGTGCCAGCAGCGTGCCTAGCGGGAGCACCGGGGAGCTGTTTTTT.

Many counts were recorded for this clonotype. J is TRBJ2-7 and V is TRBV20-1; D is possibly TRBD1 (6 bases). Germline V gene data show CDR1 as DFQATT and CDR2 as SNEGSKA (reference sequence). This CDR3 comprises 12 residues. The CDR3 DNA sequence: TGCAGGGACCGGGACAAATCCTACGAGCAGTACGTC. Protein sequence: CRDRDKSYEQYV.